A selection of T cell receptor beta chains follows, all from one sample in a study of CD8+ T cells in alopecia areata. Clones were read by immunoSEQ multiplex PCR, and TCRdb kept only the in-frame ones, dropping some. The sample comprises over 95,000 clones, more than 35% of which are singletons, and roughly 1.3% rests with the top ten. The specimen was CD4+ T cells sorted from blood. These receptors came from a human donor with alopecia areata. The CDR3 runs from the conserved cysteine through the conserved F or W. A D gene is named only where the DNA matches it firmly. Part of the rows lack a size; the others show once, few, many or a class for expanded clones.

clone_size: once
d_call: -
j_call: TRBJ2-7
v_call: TRBV5-6
cdr3_nt: TGTGCCAGCAGCTCGCCCGGGACACCCAACTACGAGCAGTACTTC
cdr3_aa: CASSSPGTPNYEQYF

clone_size: -
d_call: -
j_call: TRBJ2-2
v_call: TRBV2
cdr3_nt: TGTGCCAGCAGGCCTCATACCGGGGAGCTGTTTTTT
cdr3_aa: CASRPHTGELFF

clone_size: once
d_call: -
j_call: TRBJ2-5
v_call: TRBV20-1
cdr3_nt: TGCAGTGCTCCGAAAGAGACCCAGTACTTC
cdr3_aa: CSAPKETQYF

clone_size: -
d_call: -
j_call: TRBJ2-3
v_call: TRBV5-5
cdr3_nt: TGTGCCGCCGGGCGCACAGATACGCAGTATTTT
cdr3_aa: CAAGRTDTQYF

clone_size: -
d_call: -
j_call: TRBJ1-6
v_call: TRBV30
cdr3_nt: TGTGCCTGGAGTAGAGATTCACCCCTCCACTTT
cdr3_aa: CAWSRDSPLHF

clone_size: -
d_call: -
j_call: TRBJ2-5
v_call: TRBV5-6
cdr3_nt: TGTGCCAGCAGCTTGGTCGAGACCCAGTACTTC
cdr3_aa: CASSLVETQYF

clone_size: -
d_call: -
j_call: TRBJ2-5
v_call: TRBV18
cdr3_nt: TGTGCCAGCTCACTCCTTCAGGGGAAAGAGACCCAGTACTTC
cdr3_aa: CASSLLQGKETQYF

clone_size: -
d_call: TRBD2
j_call: TRBJ2-1
v_call: TRBV5-5
cdr3_nt: TGTGCCAGCAGCTTAGCGGGAGTAGCCGGTGAGCAGTTCTTC
cdr3_aa: CASSLAGVAGEQFF

clone_size: -
d_call: -
j_call: TRBJ2-1
v_call: TRBV7-2
cdr3_nt: TGTGCCAGCAGCGCCGGACTTAACAATGAGCAGTTCTTC
cdr3_aa: CASSAGLNNEQFF

clone_size: once
d_call: -
j_call: TRBJ2-2
v_call: TRBV30
cdr3_nt: TGTGCCTGGAGTGTGGGCAGACTAAACACCGGGGAGCTGTTTTTT
cdr3_aa: CAWSVGRLNTGELFF

clone_size: few
d_call: TRBD1
j_call: TRBJ1-5
v_call: TRBV28
cdr3_nt: TGTGCCAGCCGAAAATGGACAGGGGAGGGTCAGCCCCAGCATTTT
cdr3_aa: CASRKWTGEGQPQHF

clone_size: few
d_call: -
j_call: TRBJ2-5
v_call: TRBV7-9
cdr3_nt: TGTGCCAGCAGCTTCGGGGGAGCGGAGACCCAGTACTTC
cdr3_aa: CASSFGGAETQYF

clone_size: few
d_call: -
j_call: TRBJ1-2
v_call: TRBV18
cdr3_nt: TGTGCCAGCTCACCACCGGGGGAATATGGCTACACCTTC
cdr3_aa: CASSPPGEYGYTF

clone_size: -
d_call: -
j_call: TRBJ2-1
v_call: TRBV29-1
cdr3_nt: TGCAGCGTTGAGGGGGACCCACACCCCAATGAGCAGTTCTTC
cdr3_aa: CSVEGDPHPNEQFF

clone_size: few
d_call: -
j_call: TRBJ2-5
v_call: TRBV14
cdr3_nt: TGTGCCAGCAGCTACGGACAGCTCCAAGAGACCCAGTACTTC
cdr3_aa: CASSYGQLQETQYF

clone_size: -
d_call: TRBD2
j_call: TRBJ2-7
v_call: TRBV28
cdr3_nt: TGTGCCAGCAGTCGGCCCGGGACTAGCTCCTACGAGCAGTACTTC
cdr3_aa: CASSRPGTSSYEQYF

clone_size: -
d_call: -
j_call: TRBJ2-5
v_call: TRBV5-1
cdr3_nt: TGCGCCAGCCGACCCACGACCAACCAAGAGACCCAGTACTTC
cdr3_aa: CASRPTTNQETQYF

clone_size: few
d_call: -
j_call: TRBJ1-1
v_call: TRBV30
cdr3_nt: TGTGCCTGGAGTGTACGCGGGGGCCCGAACACTGAAGCTTTCTTT
cdr3_aa: CAWSVRGGPNTEAFF

clone_size: -
d_call: -
j_call: TRBJ2-7
v_call: TRBV2
cdr3_nt: TGTGCCAGCAGTGATGGGGGATATACCTACGAGCAGTACTTC
cdr3_aa: CASSDGGYTYEQYF

clone_size: -
d_call: TRBD2
j_call: TRBJ2-7
v_call: TRBV29-1
cdr3_nt: TGCAGCGTTGATCTGGGGAGGGGCGAGCAGTACTTC
cdr3_aa: CSVDLGRGEQYF

clone_size: few
d_call: -
j_call: TRBJ1-1
v_call: TRBV30
cdr3_nt: TGTGCCTCCTATTTGGGCACTGAAGCTTTCTTT
cdr3_aa: CASYLGTEAFF

clone_size: few
d_call: -
j_call: TRBJ2-1
v_call: TRBV7-9
cdr3_nt: TGTGCCAGCAGCTTAATTGGTAGGGGCTCCTACAATGAGCAGTTCTTC
cdr3_aa: CASSLIGRGSYNEQFF

clone_size: -
d_call: -
j_call: TRBJ2-2
v_call: TRBV5-1
cdr3_nt: TGCGCCAGCAGCTTGGAGTCAGTAGGGCGCACCGGGGAGCTGTTTTTT
cdr3_aa: CASSLESVGRTGELFF

clone_size: -
d_call: TRBD2
j_call: TRBJ2-1
v_call: TRBV14
cdr3_nt: TGTGCCAGCAGCCGAGGACTAGCGGGGGCCGGGCAGTTCTTC
cdr3_aa: CASSRGLAGAGQFF

clone_size: few
d_call: -
j_call: TRBJ2-7
v_call: TRBV27
cdr3_nt: TGTGCCAGCACAAACAGGTTCGGGGAGCAGTACTTC
cdr3_aa: CASTNRFGEQYF

clone_size: -
d_call: -
j_call: TRBJ2-1
v_call: TRBV29-1
cdr3_nt: TGCAGCGTTGAAAACACTCGCCAACTCTACAATGAGCAGTTCTTC
cdr3_aa: CSVENTRQLYNEQFF

clone_size: -
d_call: -
j_call: TRBJ1-1
v_call: TRBV29-1
cdr3_nt: TGCAGCGTTGATCTAGGGGGAATTAACACTGAAGCTTTCTTT
cdr3_aa: CSVDLGGINTEAFF

clone_size: -
d_call: -
j_call: TRBJ2-7
v_call: TRBV2
cdr3_nt: TGTGCCAGCAGCAGGGACTTACCGTCCTACGAGCAGTACTTC
cdr3_aa: CASSRDLPSYEQYF

clone_size: -
d_call: -
j_call: TRBJ2-2
v_call: TRBV4-3
cdr3_nt: TGCGCCAGCAGCCAAGATCTTGTGTACACCGGGGAGCTGTTTTTT
cdr3_aa: CASSQDLVYTGELFF

clone_size: once
d_call: -
j_call: TRBJ2-7
v_call: TRBV7-2
cdr3_nt: TGTGCCAGCAGCTTAGACAGCGGGTCCTACGAGCAGTACTTC
cdr3_aa: CASSLDSGSYEQYF

clone_size: few
d_call: TRBD2
j_call: TRBJ2-2
v_call: TRBV9
cdr3_nt: TGTGCCAGCAGCGCCACTAGCGGGGACGGGGAGCTGTTTTTT
cdr3_aa: CASSATSGDGELFF